This TCR beta chain is from a study of T cell repertoires in aging, cancer and after chemotherapy. Study background: Healthy donor repertoires were recorded over several months to years and showed clear clonal overlap. Study findings and constraints: Median generation probability rose over the chemotherapy interval in each cancer cohort, suggesting rebound thymic output. Compared with age-matched healthy donors, untreated hematological or solid cancer patients showed higher blood TCR clonality. Healthy donors lost TCR diversity with age mainly through richness, cancer patients through richness and evenness.

Amplification of TCR beta used genomic DNA extracted from peripheral blood. Rearranged V-D-J TRB sequences were amplified with a mixed TRB-A/B primer pool. TCRdb re-analysed the multiplex PCR reads in MiXCR, keeping a single row per CDR3 protein. The sample holds 9,400 or so distinct CDR3 sequences, 30% to 45% seen once. V was trimmed by 5 bases and J by 0 bases, leaving 14 bases between them. The CDR3 is 16 residues long. Germline CDR1 SGHAT, CDR2 FQDESV (reference sequence). As concerns this clonotype: Antigen unknown.

This TCR derives from a human donor in good health. The chain has TRBV11-1 and TRBJ2-1, with D possibly TRBD2 on 6 matching bases. The material sequenced was blood. CDR3 coding DNA: TGTGCCAGCAGCCCCGGTCTAGCGTTCTCCTACAATGAGCAGTTCTTC. The encoded protein is CASSPGLAFSYNEQFF.